The following is a T cell receptor beta chain sequence with its context. The data were produced by immunoSEQ multiplex PCR, yet TCRdb's version contains in-frame clones alone and is incomplete. This table has 650,000 to 950,000 clones, approximately 85% appearing once. Germline CDR1 reads SGHRS; CDR2 reads YFSETQ. The germline V and J ends were trimmed by 4 bases and 0 bases, with 16 bases remaining between them. The CDR3 spans 16 residues. This entry is derived from a study of shared T cell receptors in the human thymus. These records were also assigned to another study, of human thymus T cells. As that study records: It was from resections taken during corrective heart surgery that the thymus tissue came.

Sample: thymocytes. The J gene is TRBJ1-2, the V gene TRBV5-1, with a possible D match to TRBD1 (6 bases). The sequence was obtained from a girl in the first two years of life with a congenital heart defect. The CDR3 DNA sequence: TGCGCCAGCAGCCCCTACAAGGGGGGGGCTAACTATGGCTACACCTTC. Amino acid sequence: CASSPYKGGANYGYTF. The whole variable domain, filled in from reference TRBV5-1 and TRBJ1-2, reads KAGVTQTPRYLIKTRGQQVTLSCSPISGHRSVSWYQQTPGQGLQFLFEYFSETQRNKGNFPGRFSGRQFSNSRSEMNVSTLELGDSALYLCASSPYKGGANYGYTFGSGTRLTVV.